These 14 T cell receptor beta chains were all obtained from the same sample, sequenced in a study of tumor T cells in aggressive B-cell lymphoma. Measured with immunoSEQ multiplex PCR; TCRdb has only the in-frame clones, and not every one. Of under 5,000 clones in the sample, about nine tenths are singletons; the top ten hold around 2.5%. The sequencing input was tumor tissue. The source is an adult with diffuse large B cell lymphoma.

This chain uses TRBV28 with TRBJ1-4; D call uncertain. Trimming stripped 2 bases from V and 0 bases from J, with 10 bases between. Per the germline V gene, CDR1 is MDHEN and CDR2 is SYDVKM. The CDR3 sequence is 16 residues long. The CDR3 nucleotides read TGTGCCAGCAGTTTAGGCACCCATGCAACTAATGAAAAACTGTTTTTT. Protein product: CASSLGTHATNEKLFF.

The J gene is TRBJ2-3, the V gene TRBV5-6; 8 bases line up with TRBD1. There are 15 residues in the CDR3. Germline loops: CDR1 SGHDT, CDR2 YYEEEE. Trimming at V came to 6 bases and at J to 2 bases, leaving 8 bases not matched to a gene. Here the CDR3 DNA reads TGTGCCAGCAACTCCGGGACAGGACTCACAGATACGCAGTATTTT. This codes for CASNSGTGLTDTQYF.

The V call is TRBV7-6, the J call TRBJ1-5; D is uncertain. The CDR3 has 15 residues. The V gene lost 2 bases and the J gene lost 0 bases, with 8 bases spanning the gap. Germline V lookup: CDR1 SGHVS, CDR2 FNYEAQ. The CDR3 DNA reads TGTGCCAGCAGCTTAAATCCGTATAGCAATCAGCCCCAGCATTTT. As protein: CASSLNPYSNQPQHF.

The chain uses TRBV7-2 and TRBJ2-7; possibly TRBD2 for D (6 bases). The CDR3 has 16 residues. Trimming left V 1 base short and J 0 bases short, with 13 bases between. CDR1 and CDR2 (germline): SGHTA, FQGNSA. CDR3 residues: CASSLVGTASSYEQYF. For the CDR3, the DNA is TGTGCCAGCAGCTTAGTGGGGACTGCAAGCTCCTACGAGCAGTACTTC.

The V gene is TRBV28, the J gene TRBJ2-1; D ambiguous. Trimming stripped 7 bases from V and 3 bases from J, with 4 bases between. CDR3 length equals 11 residues. The germline gives CDR1 MDHEN, CDR2 SYDVKM. For the CDR3, the DNA is TGTGCCAGCAAACACTACAATGAGCAGTTCTTC. Encoded protein: CASKHYNEQFF.

V gene TRBV10-3 combines with J gene TRBJ1-1; 11 bases map to TRBD1. The germline V gene encodes CDR1 ENHRY and CDR2 SYGVKD. V shed 6 bases, J shed 2 bases, and the junction held 5 bases outside the gene matches. The length of the CDR3 is 15 residues. CDR3: CAIRDGQGANTEAFF. DNA for the CDR3: TGTGCCATCAGAGATGGACAGGGGGCTAACACTGAAGCTTTCTTT.

In its sample, this clone was seen a few times. The chain is built from TRBV7-9 and TRBJ1-2; D is ambiguous. The V end lost 5 bases, the J end lost 3 bases, and 13 bases lay between the germline ends. The CDR3 runs 14 residues. Germline V CDR1 and CDR2: SEHNR, FQNEAQ (reference sequence). For the CDR3, the DNA is TGTGCCAGCAGCCCAGGTGGCAGTTACTATGGCTACACCTTC. This sequence encodes CASSPGGSYYGYTF.

The V gene is TRBV11-2, the J gene TRBJ2-1; 9 bases agree with TRBD2. CDR1 and CDR2 from the germline V gene are SGHAT and FQNNGV. The CDR3 covers 16 residues. V dropped 1 base and J dropped 6; count of bases not matched to a gene: 7. The CDR3 loop is CASSLGGTSTSNEQFF. DNA of the CDR3: TGTGCCAGCAGCTTAGGAGGGACTAGCACATCCAATGAGCAGTTCTTC.

The sample holds a few counts of this clone. The rearrangement links TRBV30 to TRBJ2-7; D not certain. Trimming removed 4 bases from V and 3 bases from J, with 7 bases in between. From germline, CDR1 is GTSNPN and CDR2 SVGIG (reference sequence). The CDR3 has 11 residues. CDR3 sequence: CAWKSLYEQYF. The CDR3, as DNA: TGTGCCTGGAAATCCCTCTACGAGCAGTACTTC.

This clone is a singleton in its sample. Its ends do not fully match the called genes, so a read error is possible. The rearrangement uses TRBV6-5 and TRBJ2-7, with 10 bases matching TRBD1. The CDR3 length is 15 residues. Looked up from germline, CDR1 is MNHEY and CDR2 is SVGAGI. CDR3 coding DNA: TGTGCCAGCAGTTGGGGACAGGGGCCGTCCTACGAGCAGTATTTC. Encoded protein: CASSWGQGPSYEQYF.

The genes are TRBV9 and TRBJ1-6; 7 bases fit TRBD1. The trim removed 2 bases at V and 7 bases at J, leaving 6 bases unmatched. The germline gives CDR1 SGDLS, CDR2 YYNGEE. The CDR3 is 15 amino acids. CDR3 region: CASSVRPGGNSPLHF. CDR3 bases: TGTGCCAGCAGCGTTCGGCCAGGGGGAAATTCACCCCTCCACTTT.

This chain connects TRBV4-1 to TRBJ2-7; maybe TRBD1 (5 bases). The CDR3 has 16 residues. Trimming removed 0 bases at V and 6 bases at J, with 18 bases between. The germline V gene encodes CDR1 MGHRA and CDR2 YSYEKL. In nucleotides, the CDR3 is TGCGCCAGCAGCCAAGATGGCGCAGGGTGGACGGCCGAGCAGTACTTC. This translates into CASSQDGAGWTAEQYF.

CDR3 sequence (DNA): TGTGCCAGCAGCCCGTCAGCGGGAGAGGACACTGAAGCTTTCTTT. Amino acid sequence: CASSPSAGEDTEAFF. The chain employs TRBV11-3 and TRBJ1-1, with D hard to call. V lost 5 bases and J 3 bases, leaving 16 bases between the germline ends. The CDR3 sequence is 15 residues long. Germline assignment: CDR1 SGHNT and CDR2 YENEEA.

The chain employs TRBV2 and TRBJ2-7; TRBD1 matches at 11 bases. Germline V CDR1 and CDR2: SNHLY, FYNNEI. Trimming at V came to 8 bases and at J to 4 bases, leaving 1 base not matched to a gene. This CDR3 contains 12 residues. CDR3 bases: TGTGCCAGCGGGACAGGGGGGTACGAGCAGTACTTC. It translates to CASGTGGYEQYF.